The subject of this entry is one T cell receptor (beta chain). Trimming removed 3 bases at V and 0 bases at J, with 5 bases between. From germline, CDR1 is MNHEY and CDR2 SMNVEV (reference sequence). This CDR3 contains 14 residues. This record comes from a study of blood T cell repertoires in COVID-19. The overall study: Some COVID-19 samples were acute and others convalescent; all came from the United States, Italy and Spain. Sources were T cells, B-cell-depleted T cells, or PBMCs; the material itself was cDNA or gDNA.

Per the original methods: It was from reference gene primer amplification that nucleated cell counts were estimated. Sequencing used immunoSEQ multiplex PCR; TCRdb keeps in-frame clones, though not all of them. Clonal size and the V and J genes are those of that table, whereas D and trimming came from the DNA. The data show about 72,000 clones, roughly nine tenths seen once. What was sequenced was peripheral blood. The chain combines TRBV27 with TRBJ2-2; D not certain. The TCR sequence derives from a human donor in a cohort sampled during active COVID-19. The CDR3 coding sequence is TGTGCCAGCAGTTTCCTCTCGAACACCGGGGAGCTGTTTTTT. It is translated as CASSFLSNTGELFF.